This T cell receptor (beta chain) was found in a study of T cell repertoires in cytomegalovirus infection. Ten or more counts support this clonotype. With 7 bases removed from V and 0 bases from J, the gap between germline ends came to 20 bases. CDR1 is SGHNT and CDR2 is YYREEE in the germline V gene (reference sequence). CDR3 length equals 17 residues. TCRdb passed the reads through MiXCR, listing each CDR3 protein once. The sample includes 500,000 to 600,000 distinct CDR3 sequences, about 15% of them seen just once. This TCR came from a human donor in good health (CMV status not recorded). Some clones in this sample may be carry-over from other donors' samples. The V call is TRBV5-4, the J call TRBJ1-5; TRBD1 might be the D (5 bases). Sequencing input: CD8+ T cells from PBMCs. In nucleotides, the CDR3 is TGTGCCAGCTCCTCCGGCAGGGACCCTTATAGCAATCAGCCCCAGCATTTT. Protein: CASSSGRDPYSNQPQHF.